This T cell receptor beta chain is from a study of T cells in Graves' hyperthyroidism and ophthalmopathy. RNA transcripts were the template for amplifying TCR beta CDR3 regions. TCR CDR3 regions were first amplified by RT-PCR with HTBI primers. Via MiXCR, TCRdb re-called the multiplex PCR reads, giving one row per CDR3 protein. The data contain 100,000 to 140,000 distinct CDR3 sequences, 15% to 20% of them singletons. This CDR3 is 10 amino acids long. Germline V lookup: CDR1 DFQATT, CDR2 SNEGSKA (reference sequence). Deletions cut 5 bases from V and 8 bases from J, with 7 bases between. As to this clonotype: Its antigen is as yet unknown.

The study's findings and limits: Blood also carried most thyroid clonotypes expanded above 0.001.

The sequenced material came from blood. The gene calls are TRBV20-1 and TRBJ2-1; weak D call: TRBD2 (5 bases). This TCR came from a woman in her forties or fifties with Graves' hyperthyroidism. CDR3 region: CSARTDEQFF. CDR3 bases: TGCAGTGCTCGGACTGATGAGCAGTTCTTC.